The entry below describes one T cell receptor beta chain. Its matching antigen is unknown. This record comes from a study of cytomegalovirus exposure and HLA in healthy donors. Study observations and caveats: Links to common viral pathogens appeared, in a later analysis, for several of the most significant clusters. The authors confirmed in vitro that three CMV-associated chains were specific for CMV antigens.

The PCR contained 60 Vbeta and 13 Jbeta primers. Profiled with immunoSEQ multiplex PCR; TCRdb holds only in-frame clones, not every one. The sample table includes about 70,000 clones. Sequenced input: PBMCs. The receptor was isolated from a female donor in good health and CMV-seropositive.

As DNA, the CDR3 is TGTGCCAGCAGCTTAATTAAATCCGGGTACACCGGGGAGCTGTTTTTT. Amino acids: CASSLIKSGYTGELFF. V usage is TRBV7-9 and J usage is TRBJ2-2; D remains ambiguous. CDR3 length: 16 residues. Trimming took 2 bases from V and 3 from J, leaving 13 bases between them. CDR1 SEHNR and CDR2 FQNEAQ come from the germline V gene (reference sequence).